This T cell receptor (beta chain) was captured in a study of cytomegalovirus exposure and HLA in healthy donors. Study observations and caveats: In vitro experiments confirmed that a few CMV-associated chains were specific for CMV antigens. About 87% or about 30% of the time was how often most TCR beta V segments were productive, according to an earlier analysis. Accurate predictions that matched the HLA-A and HLA-B alleles of most subjects were reportedly made from TCR beta sequences.

Concerning this clone: What it recognizes is unknown.

The primer mix had 60 Vbeta and 13 Jbeta primers. Profiled with immunoSEQ multiplex PCR; TCRdb holds only in-frame clones, not every one. The data hold over 70,000 clones, with roughly 80% observed a single time. The receptor's source is a woman between 45 and 65 years old in good health and CMV-seropositive. Sequenced input: PBMCs.

The CDR3 nucleotides read TGTGCCACCTCGAGAGGGCGAGGTGAAAAACTGTTTTTT. Residues: CATSRGRGEKLFF. The rearrangement joins TRBV15 to TRBJ1-4, with no clear D. CDR1 and CDR2 from the germline V gene are LNHNV and YYDKDF (reference sequence). Trimming pared 8 bases from V and 7 bases from J, leaving 14 bases between. The CDR3 sequence is 13 residues long.